This TCR beta chain was sequenced for a study of cytomegalovirus exposure and HLA in healthy donors. Looking at the study overall: In an earlier analysis, approximately 120 million unique TCR beta sequences were found from approximately 170 million T cells. General study results and limits: A later look showed TCR association rates differing by HLA locus, highest for DRB1 and lowest for HLA-C. The availability of immune exposure information extended only to CMV serostatus.

Comment on this clone: Its antigen is currently unknown.

Primers: 60 Vbeta forward and 13 Jbeta reverse. Sequencing used immunoSEQ multiplex PCR; TCRdb keeps in-frame clones, though not all of them. The sample yields 100,000 or so clones, roughly 80% seen once. Trimming cost V 1 base and J 9 bases, with 13 bases left between them. Germline V gene data show CDR1 as SGHTA and CDR2 as FQGTGA. The CDR3 spans 15 residues. Donors likely had unrecorded immune exposures despite being nominally healthy when sampled. This clonotype was obtained from a man aged 25-40 years in good health and CMV-seropositive. The chain joins TRBV7-3 to TRBJ1-6; D is undetermined. The specimen was PBMCs. CDR3 sequence: CASSLKWARGSPLHF. CDR3 sequence (DNA): TGTGCCAGCAGCTTAAAATGGGCCCGGGGTTCACCCCTCCACTTT.